These T cell receptor beta chains were read from a single sample in a study of blood T cell repertoires in COVID-19. Data came from immunoSEQ multiplex PCR; TCRdb stores just in-frame clones and leaves some out. The repertoire includes about 180,000 clones, around 86% of them detected once, and over 7.5% sits in the top ten. Sequenced input: PBMCs or T cells enriched from blood (not recorded which). The receptors were sampled from a woman in her 30s who had recovered from COVID-19. Both conserved end residues are part of each CDR3. The D gene is left open where the match is weak. Only part of the rows carry a size: once, few, many, or a class if the clone is expanded.

clone size,J gene,V gene,D gene,CDR3 protein,CDR3 DNA
once,TRBJ2-7,TRBV5-4,TRBD1,CASSFKGQTSYEQYF,TGTGCCAGCAGCTTTAAGGGACAGACCTCCTACGAGCAGTACTTC
-,TRBJ2-1,TRBV3-1/TRBV3-2,TRBD2,CASSQETTSGIRPSYNEQFF,TGTGCCAGCAGCCAAGAGACGACTAGCGGGATCCGCCCCTCCTACAATGAGCAGTTCTTC
-,TRBJ2-7,TRBV10-3,TRBD2,CAISGTSGSPYEQYF,TGTGCCATCAGCGGGACTAGCGGGTCGCCCTACGAGCAGTACTTC
-,TRBJ2-7,TRBV7-9,TRBD2,CASSLGASGVTYEQYF,TGTGCCAGCAGCTTAGGGGCTAGCGGGGTTACCTACGAGCAGTACTTC
-,TRBJ1-2,TRBV14,-,CASSQYQGLYGYTF,TGTGCCAGCAGCCAATACCAGGGTCTCTATGGCTACACCTTC
-,TRBJ1-2,TRBV18,-,CASSPPSRGQYGYTF,TGTGCCAGCTCACCACCCAGCAGGGGTCAATATGGCTACACCTTC
few,TRBJ1-5,TRBV24-1,-,CATSDSPVGSNQPQHF,TGTGCCACCAGTGATTCCCCGGTTGGTAGCAATCAGCCCCAGCATTTT
-,TRBJ2-5,TRBV7-6,-,CASSRQETQYF,TGTGCCAGCAGCCGCCAAGAGACCCAGTACTTC
-,TRBJ2-7,TRBV12-3/TRBV12-4,-,CASSFSGYEQYF,TGTGCCAGCAGTTTCTCAGGCTACGAGCAGTACTTC
-,TRBJ2-3,TRBV9,TRBD2,CASSVGLAGTTSTDTQYF,TGTGCCAGCAGCGTGGGACTAGCGGGAACGACTAGCACAGATACGCAGTATTTT
-,TRBJ2-1,TRBV30,TRBD2,CAWRPSGRARQFF,TGTGCCTGGAGGCCTAGCGGGAGGGCCAGGCAGTTCTTC
-,TRBJ2-1,TRBV4-1,-,CASSQDAGQPYNEQFF,TGCGCCAGCAGCCAAGATGCGGGACAGCCCTACAATGAGCAGTTCTTC
once,TRBJ2-1,TRBV3-1/TRBV3-2,-,CASSHRTGHSSYNEQFF,TGTGCCAGCAGCCACCGTACGGGACATTCTTCCTACAATGAGCAGTTCTTC
-,TRBJ1-4,TRBV5-4,-,CASSLGGQTSEKLFF,TGTGCCAGCAGCTTGGGGGGACAAACGAGTGAAAAACTGTTTTTT
-,TRBJ2-3,TRBV30,TRBD1,CAWSSGQGALSTDTQYF,TGTGCCTGGAGTTCAGGACAGGGGGCCCTGAGCACAGATACGCAGTATTTT
-,TRBJ1-5,TRBV21-1,-,CASTPTGTGSNQPQHF,TGTGCCAGCACCCCCACAGGGACAGGAAGCAATCAGCCCCAGCATTTT
-,TRBJ1-5,TRBV7-2,-,CASSPSHGRGGQPQHF,TGTGCCAGCAGCCCCTCTCATGGTCGGGGGGGCCAGCCCCAGCATTTT
-,TRBJ2-6,TRBV28,TRBD1,CASLPPDRGRLTF,TGTGCCAGCCTACCACCAGACAGGGGGCGATTAACTTTC
-,TRBJ2-7,TRBV2,-,CAKRLGTLLPEQYF,TGTGCCAAGAGACTCGGGACATTGCTGCCCGAGCAGTACTTC
-,TRBJ1-2,TRBV24-1,TRBD1,CATSPGQGLYGYTF,TGTGCCACCAGTCCGGGACAGGGACTCTATGGCTACACCTTC
-,TRBJ2-5,TRBV4-1,-,CASWGDDQETQYF,TGCGCCAGCTGGGGGGATGATCAAGAGACCCAGTACTTC
once,TRBJ2-1,TRBV18,-,CASSRTPEGNNEQFF,TGTGCCAGCTCACGGACTCCGGAGGGCAACAATGAGCAGTTCTTC
-,TRBJ1-4,TRBV9,TRBD1,CASSARGQGNEKLFF,TGTGCCAGCAGCGCCAGAGGACAGGGGAATGAAAAACTGTTTTTT
-,TRBJ2-7,TRBV5-6,TRBD2,CASSELAGVTYEQYF,TGTGCCAGCAGCGAACTAGCGGGAGTCACCTACGAGCAGTACTTC
-,TRBJ2-7,TRBV11-3,-,CASSFSTGLERAEQYF,TGTGCCAGCAGCTTTTCAACAGGGTTAGAACGAGCCGAGCAGTACTTC
-,TRBJ2-7,TRBV12-3/TRBV12-4,-,CASSQNRYEQYF,TGTGCCAGCAGTCAGAACAGGTACGAGCAGTACTTC
once,TRBJ1-2,TRBV19,-,CASSGDPGDNYGYTF,TGTGCCAGTAGCGGGGACCCGGGAGACAACTATGGCTACACCTTC